A selection of T cell receptor beta chains follows, all from one sample in a study of OX40 agonist ivuxolimab in advanced cancers. Some clones are missing from TCRdb's copy, which holds only in-frame ones; the method was immunoSEQ multiplex PCR. Of tens of thousands of clones in the sample, roughly 88% are singletons; the top ten hold over 0.25%. Source: CD4+ or CD8+ T cells sorted from blood, taken in a trial of the OX40 agonist ivuxolimab. The receptors stem from an adult with an advanced solid tumor such as melanoma, head and neck, liver or kidney cancer. The conserved cysteine and the conserved F or W are not part of the CDR3 here.

CDR3 protein: ASSQDPGADTQY
J gene: TRBJ2-3
V gene: TRBV4-1

CDR3 protein: ASSALAGHHEQF
J gene: TRBJ2-1
V gene: TRBV10-2

CDR3 protein: ASSSQTGPTGELF
J gene: TRBJ2-2
V gene: TRBV9

CDR3 protein: ASGLAGGPRSTNEQF
J gene: TRBJ2-1
V gene: TRBV27

CDR3 protein: ASRNWEDRRTQY
J gene: TRBJ2-3
V gene: TRBV21-1

CDR3 protein: ASSSAGTANTEAF
J gene: TRBJ1-1
V gene: TRBV28

CDR3 protein: ASSGDRDSHYEQY
J gene: TRBJ2-7
V gene: TRBV2

CDR3 protein: AISDQGETQY
J gene: TRBJ2-5
V gene: TRBV10-3

CDR3 protein: ASLGLAGETQY
J gene: TRBJ2-5
V gene: TRBV6-1

CDR3 protein: ASSLGLAVREQF
J gene: TRBJ2-1
V gene: TRBV7-2

CDR3 protein: ASSIWDRPRNEQF
J gene: TRBJ2-1
V gene: TRBV19

CDR3 protein: ASSENWASAGELF
J gene: TRBJ2-2
V gene: TRBV7-2

CDR3 protein: ASSRTGAMGEKLF
J gene: TRBJ1-4
V gene: TRBV6-4

CDR3 protein: VTLGDEQY
J gene: TRBJ2-7
V gene: TRBV19

CDR3 protein: ASSLERDTQY
J gene: TRBJ2-3
V gene: TRBV5-1

CDR3 protein: ASSSGLIAGGRGNEQF
J gene: TRBJ2-1
V gene: TRBV11-3

CDR3 protein: ASSLVSGSGSYEQY
J gene: TRBJ2-7
V gene: TRBV5-1

CDR3 protein: ASSYSVDEQF
J gene: TRBJ2-1
V gene: TRBV6-6

CDR3 protein: ASSDGRGRRSYEQY
J gene: TRBJ2-7
V gene: TRBV7-2

CDR3 protein: ASSQGGDSTDTQY
J gene: TRBJ2-3
V gene: TRBV4-3

CDR3 protein: ASSRVGDGNQPQH
J gene: TRBJ1-5
V gene: TRBV19

CDR3 protein: ASSSTVPTGELF
J gene: TRBJ2-2
V gene: TRBV6-6

CDR3 protein: ASSQEGSSTDTQY
J gene: TRBJ2-3
V gene: TRBV2

CDR3 protein: ATSSPGGSYNEQF
J gene: TRBJ2-1
V gene: TRBV15

CDR3 protein: ASSLTATNEKLF
J gene: TRBJ1-4
V gene: TRBV28

CDR3 protein: ATAGTGEAF
J gene: TRBJ1-1
V gene: TRBV27

CDR3 protein: ASSLAQATGELF
J gene: TRBJ2-2
V gene: TRBV7-9

CDR3 protein: ASRNPADSYEQY
J gene: TRBJ2-7
V gene: TRBV6-5

CDR3 protein: ASSSPRVAGLGNEQF
J gene: TRBJ2-1
V gene: TRBV27

CDR3 protein: ASSLVIAQVTDTQY
J gene: TRBJ2-3
V gene: TRBV11-2

CDR3 protein: ASSPLVAGGPSEQY
J gene: TRBJ2-7
V gene: TRBV4-1

CDR3 protein: ASSPDFTDTQY
J gene: TRBJ2-3
V gene: TRBV18

CDR3 protein: ASSFSGRDSYEQY
J gene: TRBJ2-7
V gene: TRBV7-2

CDR3 protein: ASSRPGPYEQY
J gene: TRBJ2-7
V gene: TRBV2

CDR3 protein: SVAVVYNEQF
J gene: TRBJ2-1
V gene: TRBV29-1

CDR3 protein: ASSRLRATNEKLF
J gene: TRBJ1-4
V gene: TRBV2

CDR3 protein: ASSPTSGTYEQY
J gene: TRBJ2-7
V gene: TRBV7-3